Shown below are 16 T cell receptor beta chains from a single sample sequenced in a study of T cell responses to AZD1222 COVID-19 vaccine. Data came from immunoSEQ multiplex PCR; TCRdb stores just in-frame clones and leaves some out. The table records 75,000 to 90,000 clones, 85% to 95% of them present only once. The sample was peripheral blood, taken 28 days after the second AZD1222 dose. The origin of the receptors is an adult who received the AZD1222 COVID-19 vaccine.

This clone was recorded once. The chain couples TRBV2 to TRBJ1-1, with 7 bases aligning to TRBD1. The CDR3 contains 15 residues. V shed 6 bases, J shed 5 bases, and the junction held 12 bases outside the gene matches. Germline values: CDR1 SNHLY, CDR2 FYNNEI. The DNA of the CDR3 is TGTGCCAGCAGGGGGGTGGGGACAGTGCGAACTGAAGCTTTCTTT. It is translated as CASRGVGTVRTEAFF. The full variable domain, its missing parts supplied by reference TRBV2 and TRBJ1-1, is EPEVTQTPSHQVTQMGQEVILRCVPISNHLYFYWYRQILGQKVEFLVSFYNNEISEKSEIFDDQFSVERPDGSNFTLKIRSTKLEDSAMYFCASRGVGTVRTEAFFGQGTRLTVV.

This chain links TRBV5-1 with TRBJ2-3; possibly TRBD2 for D (7 bases). Trimming took 2 bases from V and 10 from J, leaving 11 bases between them. Per the germline V gene, CDR1 is SGHRS and CDR2 is YFSETQ. The CDR3 consists of 12 residues. CDR3 sequence (DNA): TGCGCCAGCAGCTTAGGGGGACTACCGCAGTATTTT. Its protein is CASSLGGLPQYF.

CDR3 in DNA: TGCGCCAGCAGTGAGTGGGACGGCGCTAACTATGGCTACACCTTC. Its protein is CASSEWDGANYGYTF. The chain is built from TRBV10-1 and TRBJ1-2; tentative D call: TRBD1 (5 bases). The CDR3 sequence is 15 residues long. The V end lost 1 base, the J end lost 0 bases, and 9 bases lay between the germline ends. Per germline, CDR1 WNHNN and CDR2 SYGVQD (reference sequence).

V usage is TRBV5-1 and J usage is TRBJ2-3; unclear D gene. Trimming removed 10 bases from V and 2 bases from J, with 8 bases in between. CDR1 is SGHRS, CDR2 YFSETQ, per germline. The CDR3 consists of 11 residues. CDR3 coding DNA: TGCGCCTCGACATCCACAGATACGCAGTATTTT. It codes for CASTSTDTQYF.

The J gene is TRBJ1-1, the V gene TRBV2, with a possible D match to TRBD1 (5 bases). V lost 3 bases and J lost 5, with 16 bases in between. Per the germline V gene, CDR1 is SNHLY and CDR2 is FYNNEI. There are 15 residues in the CDR3. The CDR3 sequence is CASSEGPGSRTEAFF. The CDR3 region has the DNA TGTGCCAGCAGTGAGGGCCCAGGGAGTCGGACTGAAGCTTTCTTT.

This chain links TRBV6-1 with TRBJ2-3, with no clear D. V lost 1 base and J 3 bases, leaving 5 bases between the germline ends. The CDR3 sequence is 13 residues long. In germline, CDR1 is MNHNS, CDR2 SASEGT. CDR3 sequence reads: CASSEEVTDTQYF. In nucleotides, the CDR3 is TGTGCCAGCAGTGAAGAGGTTACAGATACGCAGTATTTT.

This clone was recorded a few times. The rearrangement uses TRBV3-1 (or the pseudogene TRBV3-2) and TRBJ1-3; TRBD1 aligns across 7 bases. V dropped 4 bases and J dropped 2; count of bases not matched to a gene: 8. This CDR3 comprises 16 residues. The V gene's germline CDR1 is LGHDT and CDR2 YNNKEL (reference sequence). Here the CDR3 DNA reads TGTGCCAGCAGCCTAAAAGGGGGCTTAACTGGAAACACCATATATTTT. Its translation is CASSLKGGLTGNTIYF.

This sequence joins TRBV6-1 and TRBJ2-7; TRBD2 agrees at 7 bases. The germline gives CDR1 MNHNS, CDR2 SASEGT. V shed 2 bases and J 3 bases; nucleotides not matched to a gene: 10. The CDR3 sequence is 16 residues long. CDR3 protein: CASSESFGLVSYEQYF. CDR3 sequence (DNA): TGTGCCAGCAGTGAATCGTTCGGACTAGTGAGCTACGAGCAGTACTTC.

The V call is TRBV7-8, the J call TRBJ2-5, with D perhaps assigned TRBD1 or TRBD2 (6 bases each). The CDR3 loop spans 15 amino acids. CDR1 is SGHVS, CDR2 FQNEAQ, per germline. V was pared by 2 bases and J by 4 bases, with 14 bases between. DNA of the CDR3: TGTGCCAGCAGCTTAAATTTACAGGGAGGAGAGACCCAGTACTTC. Protein product: CASSLNLQGGETQYF.

The chain recombines TRBV3-1 (or the pseudogene TRBV3-2) with TRBJ2-3; D remains unclear. The CDR3 has 16 residues. Trimming pared 4 bases from V and 2 bases from J, leaving 16 bases between. Germline CDR1 is LGHDT and CDR2 is YNNKEL (reference sequence). Written as DNA, the CDR3 is TGTGCCAGCAGCCCGACCGTTGGCGGCCTCACAGATACGCAGTATTTT. It yields the protein CASSPTVGGLTDTQYF.

The V gene is TRBV3-1 (or the pseudogene TRBV3-2), the J gene TRBJ2-7; 12 bases fit TRBD2. Germline assignment: CDR1 LGHDT and CDR2 YNNKEL (reference sequence). V dropped 5 bases and J dropped 5; count of bases not matched to a gene: 4. This CDR3 spans 14 amino acids. CDR3 region: CASSSSGRGDEQYF. In DNA form, the CDR3 reads TGTGCCAGCAGCTCTAGCGGGAGGGGCGACGAGCAGTACTTC.

This rearrangement joins TRBV6-5 to TRBJ1-2, with D possibly being TRBD1 (5 bases). Trimming left V 5 bases short and J 2 bases short, with 9 bases between. Germline CDR1 is MNHEY and CDR2 is SVGAGI. There are 13 residues in the CDR3. CDR3 sequence reads: CASSRRTNYGYTF. The CDR3 region has the DNA TGTGCCAGCAGTCGACGGACAAACTATGGCTACACCTTC.

V and J are TRBV5-1 and TRBJ2-5, with 9 bases identical to TRBD2. The germline V gene has CDR1 SGHRS and CDR2 YFSETQ. The CDR3 runs to 17 residues. J was trimmed by 5 bases and V by 4 bases; bases with no gene match: 15. The CDR3 protein is CASSLGRRSGSFETQYF. CDR3 nucleotide sequence: TGCGCCAGCAGCCTGGGACGGCGTAGCGGGAGCTTTGAGACCCAGTACTTC.

The chain links TRBV18 to TRBJ1-6, with TRBD1 matching 12 bases. Germline CDR1 KGHSH, CDR2 LQKENI. V shed 2 bases and J 8 bases; nucleotides not matched to a gene: 4. CDR3 length: 16 amino acids. CDR3 sequence (DNA): TGTGCCAGCTCACCAGGGACAGGGGGCGCAGATTCACCCCTCCACTTT. Protein: CASSPGTGGADSPLHF. The variable domain in full, with the rest retrieved from reference TRBV18 and TRBJ1-6, is NAGVMQNPRHLVRRRGQEARLRCSPMKGHSHVYWYRQLPEEGLKFMVYLQKENIIDESGMPKERFSAEFPKEGPSILRIQQVVRGDSAAYFCASSPGTGGADSPLHFGNGTRLTVT.

The V call is TRBV1, the J call TRBJ2-1; the D call TRBD2 from the table was never checked on the DNA. TRBV1 is flagged as a pseudogene. There are 11 residues in the CDR3. CDR3 bases: TGCACCAGCTCCTCCCCCGATGAGCAGTTCTTC. Translation gives CTSSSPDEQFF.

This chain joins TRBV4-3 and TRBJ2-1, with TRBD1 as a possible D gene (6 bases). Germline V gene lookup returns CDR1 LGHNA and CDR2 YSLEER. CDR3 size: 14 residues. The ends were cut back, 3 bases at V and 5 bases at J, with 11 bases in the middle. CDR3 coding DNA: TGCGCCAGCAGCCAGAGTTCAGGGGACAATGAGCAGTTCTTC. Amino acid sequence: CASSQSSGDNEQFF.